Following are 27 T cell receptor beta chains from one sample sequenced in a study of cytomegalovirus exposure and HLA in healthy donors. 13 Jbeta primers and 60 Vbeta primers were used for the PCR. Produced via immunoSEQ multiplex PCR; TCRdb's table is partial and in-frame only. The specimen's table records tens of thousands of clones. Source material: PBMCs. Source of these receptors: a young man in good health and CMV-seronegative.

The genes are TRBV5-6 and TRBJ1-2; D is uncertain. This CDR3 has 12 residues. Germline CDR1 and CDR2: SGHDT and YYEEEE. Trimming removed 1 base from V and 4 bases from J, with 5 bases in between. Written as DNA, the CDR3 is TGTGCCAGCAGCTTGCCAGGCTATGGCTACACCTTC. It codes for CASSLPGYGYTF.

This chain's CDR3 is CASSVDTFTEAFF. CDR3 DNA: TGTGCCAGCAGCGTAGATACTTTCACTGAAGCTTTCTTT. V usage is TRBV9 and J usage is TRBJ1-1; D is unresolved. The germline V and J ends were trimmed by 0 bases and 4 bases, with 7 bases remaining between them. The germline CDR1 and CDR2 sequences are SGDLS and YYNGEE. The CDR3 is made up of 13 amino acids. Filled out from reference TRBV9 and TRBJ1-1, the complete variable domain reads DSGVTQTPKHLITATGQRVTLRCSPRSGDLSVYWYQQSLDQGLQFLIQYYNGEERAKGNILERFSAQQFPDLHSELNLSSLELGDSALYFCASSVDTFTEAFFGQGTRLTVV.

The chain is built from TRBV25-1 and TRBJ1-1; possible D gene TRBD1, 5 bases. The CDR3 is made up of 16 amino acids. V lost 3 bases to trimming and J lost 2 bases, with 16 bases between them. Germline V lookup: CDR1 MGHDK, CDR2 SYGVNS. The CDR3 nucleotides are TGTGCCAGCAGTGACGCATCTTGGGACTCCAACACTGAAGCTTTCTTT. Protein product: CASSDASWDSNTEAFF.

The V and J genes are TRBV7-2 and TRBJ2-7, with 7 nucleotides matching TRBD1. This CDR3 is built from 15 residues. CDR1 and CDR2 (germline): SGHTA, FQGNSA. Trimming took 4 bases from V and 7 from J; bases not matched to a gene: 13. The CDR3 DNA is TGTGCCAGCAGCTCCCGGGACAGTAGGGGAAGGGAGCAGTACTTC. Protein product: CASSSRDSRGREQYF. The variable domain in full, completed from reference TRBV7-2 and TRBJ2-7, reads GAGVSQSPSNKVTEKGKDVELRCDPISGHTALYWYRQSLGQGLEFLIYFQGNSAPDKSGLPSDRFSAERTGGSVSTLTIQRTQQEDSAVYLCASSSRDSRGREQYFGPGTRLTVT.

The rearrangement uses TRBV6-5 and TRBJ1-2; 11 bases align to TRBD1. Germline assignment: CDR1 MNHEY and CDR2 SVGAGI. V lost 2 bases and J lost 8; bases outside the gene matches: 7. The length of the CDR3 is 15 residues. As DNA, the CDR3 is TGTGCCAGCAGTTACCGGACAGGGGGCGCGATAGGCTACACCTTC. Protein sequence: CASSYRTGGAIGYTF.

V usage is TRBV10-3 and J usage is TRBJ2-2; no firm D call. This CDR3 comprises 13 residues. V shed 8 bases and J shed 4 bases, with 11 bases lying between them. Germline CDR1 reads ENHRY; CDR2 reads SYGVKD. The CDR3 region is CAIQTPSTGELFF. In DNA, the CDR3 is TGTGCCATCCAAACTCCAAGCACCGGGGAGCTGTTTTTT.

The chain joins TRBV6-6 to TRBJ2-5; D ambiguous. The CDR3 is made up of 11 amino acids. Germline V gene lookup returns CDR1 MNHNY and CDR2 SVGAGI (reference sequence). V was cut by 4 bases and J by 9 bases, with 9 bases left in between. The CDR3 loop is CASSSVESQYF. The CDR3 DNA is TGTGCCAGCAGTTCCGTGGAGTCCCAGTACTTC.

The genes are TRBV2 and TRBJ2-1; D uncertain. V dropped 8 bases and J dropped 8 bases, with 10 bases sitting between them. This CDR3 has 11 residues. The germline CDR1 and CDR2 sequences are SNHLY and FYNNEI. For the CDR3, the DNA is TGTGCCAGCTGTGCCATTTATGAGCAGTTCTTC. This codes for CASCAIYEQFF.

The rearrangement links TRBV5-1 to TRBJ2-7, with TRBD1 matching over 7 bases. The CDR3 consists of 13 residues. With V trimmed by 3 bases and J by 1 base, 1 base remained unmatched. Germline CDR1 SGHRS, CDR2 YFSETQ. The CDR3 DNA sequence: TGCGCCAGCAGCTACAGGGGTTCCTACGAGCAGTACTTC. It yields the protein CASSYRGSYEQYF.

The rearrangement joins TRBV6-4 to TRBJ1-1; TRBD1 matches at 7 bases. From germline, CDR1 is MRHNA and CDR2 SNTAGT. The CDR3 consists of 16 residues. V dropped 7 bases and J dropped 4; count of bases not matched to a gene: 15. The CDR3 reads CASKIGAGTASTEAFF. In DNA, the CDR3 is TGTGCCAGCAAGATCGGGGCCGGGACAGCCTCCACTGAAGCTTTCTTT.

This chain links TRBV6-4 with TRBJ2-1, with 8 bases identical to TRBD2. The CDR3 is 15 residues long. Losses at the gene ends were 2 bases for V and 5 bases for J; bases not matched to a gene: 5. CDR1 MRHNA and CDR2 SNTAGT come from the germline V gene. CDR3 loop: CASSDGLAGHNEQFF. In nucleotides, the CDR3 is TGTGCCAGCAGTGACGGGCTAGCGGGCCACAATGAGCAGTTCTTC.

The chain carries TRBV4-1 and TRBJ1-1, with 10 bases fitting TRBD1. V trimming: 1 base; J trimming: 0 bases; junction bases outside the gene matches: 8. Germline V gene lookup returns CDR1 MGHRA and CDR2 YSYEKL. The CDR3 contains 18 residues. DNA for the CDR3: TGCGCCAGCAGCCAAGGGGGACAGGGGAGGACCTTGAACACTGAAGCTTTCTTT. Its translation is CASSQGGQGRTLNTEAFF.

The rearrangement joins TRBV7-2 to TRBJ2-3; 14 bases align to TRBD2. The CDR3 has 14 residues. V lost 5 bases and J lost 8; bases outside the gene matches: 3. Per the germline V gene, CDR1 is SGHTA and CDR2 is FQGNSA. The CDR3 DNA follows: TGTGCCAGCAGCCCGACTAGCGGGAGGGGTACGCAGTATTTT. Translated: CASSPTSGRGTQYF.

The CDR3 nucleotides read TGTGCCAGCAGCCGACTAGCGGGAATCAATGAGCAGTTCTTC. Translation: CASSRLAGINEQFF. The chain uses TRBV25-1 and TRBJ2-1; 11 bases match TRBD2. Germline-derived CDR1 and CDR2 are MGHDK and SYGVNS. Trimming took 6 bases from V and 6 from J; bases not matched to a gene: 4. This CDR3 is built from 14 residues.

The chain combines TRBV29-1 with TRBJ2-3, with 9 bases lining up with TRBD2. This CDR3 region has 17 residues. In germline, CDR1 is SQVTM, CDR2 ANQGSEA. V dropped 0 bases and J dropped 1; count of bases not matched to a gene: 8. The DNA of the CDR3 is TGCAGCGTTGAAGAGCGCCGGTTAGCGGGAGGCACAGATACGCAGTATTTT. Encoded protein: CSVEERRLAGGTDTQYF.

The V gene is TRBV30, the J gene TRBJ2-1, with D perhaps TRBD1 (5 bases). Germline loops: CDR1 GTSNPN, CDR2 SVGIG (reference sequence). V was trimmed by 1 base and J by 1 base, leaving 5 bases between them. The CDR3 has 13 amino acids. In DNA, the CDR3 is TGTGCCTGGAGTGAGGGGTCCTACAATGAGCAGTTCTTC. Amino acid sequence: CAWSEGSYNEQFF.

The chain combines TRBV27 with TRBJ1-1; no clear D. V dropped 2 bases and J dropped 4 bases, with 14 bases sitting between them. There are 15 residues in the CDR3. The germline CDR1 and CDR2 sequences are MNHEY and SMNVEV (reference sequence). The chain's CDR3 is CASSLRRGDGTEAFF. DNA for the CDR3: TGTGCCAGCAGTTTAAGACGCGGAGATGGCACTGAAGCTTTCTTT.

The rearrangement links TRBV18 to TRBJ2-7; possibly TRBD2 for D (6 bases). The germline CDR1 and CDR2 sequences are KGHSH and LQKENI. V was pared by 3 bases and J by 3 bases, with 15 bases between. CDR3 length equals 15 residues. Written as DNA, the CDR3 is TGTGCCAGCTCACCGTCGGGGGAAATCGTCTACGAGCAGTACTTC. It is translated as CASSPSGEIVYEQYF.

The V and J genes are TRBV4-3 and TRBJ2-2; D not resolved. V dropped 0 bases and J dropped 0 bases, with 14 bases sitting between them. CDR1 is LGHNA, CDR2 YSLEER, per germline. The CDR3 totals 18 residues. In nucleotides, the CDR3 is TGCGCCAGCAGCCAAGATGAATTGGGCATAGCGAACACCGGGGAGCTGTTTTTT. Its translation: CASSQDELGIANTGELFF.

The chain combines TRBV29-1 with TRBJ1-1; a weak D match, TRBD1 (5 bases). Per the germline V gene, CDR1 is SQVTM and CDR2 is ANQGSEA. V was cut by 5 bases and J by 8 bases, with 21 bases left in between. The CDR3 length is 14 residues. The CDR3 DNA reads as TGCAGCGTTTCTCGCCCCCCACCCAGGGTAGAAGCTTTCTTT. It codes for CSVSRPPPRVEAFF.

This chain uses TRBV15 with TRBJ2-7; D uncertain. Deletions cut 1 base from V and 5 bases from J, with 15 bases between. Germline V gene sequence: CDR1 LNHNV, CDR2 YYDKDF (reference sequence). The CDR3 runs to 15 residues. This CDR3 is CATSRGGSPSHEQYF. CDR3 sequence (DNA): TGTGCCACCAGCAGAGGTGGTAGCCCTTCCCACGAGCAGTACTTC.

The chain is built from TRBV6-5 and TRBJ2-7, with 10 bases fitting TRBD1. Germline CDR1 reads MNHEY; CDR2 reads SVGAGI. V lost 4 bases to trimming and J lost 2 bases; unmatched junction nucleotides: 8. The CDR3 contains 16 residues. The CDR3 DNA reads TGTGCCAGCAGTTTCCATAACGACAGGGGGCCCTACGAGCAGTACTTC. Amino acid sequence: CASSFHNDRGPYEQYF.

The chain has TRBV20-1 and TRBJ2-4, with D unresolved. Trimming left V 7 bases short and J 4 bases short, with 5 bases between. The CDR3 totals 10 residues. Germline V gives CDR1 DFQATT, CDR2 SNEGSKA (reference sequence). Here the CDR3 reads CSVMKNIQYF. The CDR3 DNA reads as TGCAGTGTAATGAAAAACATTCAGTACTTC.

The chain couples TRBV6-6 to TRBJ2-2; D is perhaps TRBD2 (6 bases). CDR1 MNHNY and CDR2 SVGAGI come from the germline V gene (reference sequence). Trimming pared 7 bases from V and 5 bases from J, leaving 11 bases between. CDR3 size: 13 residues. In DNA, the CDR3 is TGTGCCAGCACGGGGGAGCGGACCGGGGAGCTGTTTTTT. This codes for CASTGERTGELFF.

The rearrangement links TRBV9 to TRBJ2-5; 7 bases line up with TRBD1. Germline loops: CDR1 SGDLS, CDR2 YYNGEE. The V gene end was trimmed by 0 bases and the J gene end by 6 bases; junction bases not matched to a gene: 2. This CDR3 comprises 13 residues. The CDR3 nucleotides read TGTGCCAGCAGCGTAGGACAGGGCCAGACCCAGTACTTC. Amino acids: CASSVGQGQTQYF.

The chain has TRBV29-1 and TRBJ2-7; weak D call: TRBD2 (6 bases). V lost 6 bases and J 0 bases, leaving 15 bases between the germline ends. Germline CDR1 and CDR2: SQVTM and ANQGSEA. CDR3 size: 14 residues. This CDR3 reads CSVAGTSSSYEQYF. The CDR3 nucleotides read TGCAGCGTAGCCGGGACTTCGAGCTCCTACGAGCAGTACTTC.

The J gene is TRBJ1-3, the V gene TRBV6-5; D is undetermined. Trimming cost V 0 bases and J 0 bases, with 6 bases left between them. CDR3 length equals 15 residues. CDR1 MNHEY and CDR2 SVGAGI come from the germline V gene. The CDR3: CASSYSTGSGNTIYF. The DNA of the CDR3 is TGTGCCAGCAGTTACTCGACGGGCTCTGGAAACACCATATATTTT.